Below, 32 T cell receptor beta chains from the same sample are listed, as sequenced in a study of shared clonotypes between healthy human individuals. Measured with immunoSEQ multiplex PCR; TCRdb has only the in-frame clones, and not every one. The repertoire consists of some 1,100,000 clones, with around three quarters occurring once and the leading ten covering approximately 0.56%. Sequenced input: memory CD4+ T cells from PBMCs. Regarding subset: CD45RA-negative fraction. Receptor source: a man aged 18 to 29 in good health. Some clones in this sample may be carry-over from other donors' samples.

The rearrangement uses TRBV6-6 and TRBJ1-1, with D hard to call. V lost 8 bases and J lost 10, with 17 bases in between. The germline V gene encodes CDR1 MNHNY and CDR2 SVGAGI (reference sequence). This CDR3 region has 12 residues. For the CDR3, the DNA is TGTGCCAGCTCGCTTGACCTTCGGGGAGCTTTCTTT. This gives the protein CASSLDLRGAFF.

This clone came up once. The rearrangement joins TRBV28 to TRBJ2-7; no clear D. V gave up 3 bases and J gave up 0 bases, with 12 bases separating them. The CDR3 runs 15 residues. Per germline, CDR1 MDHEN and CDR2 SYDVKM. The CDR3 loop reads CASSFQASTSYEQYF. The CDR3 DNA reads TGTGCCAGCAGTTTCCAGGCGAGTACCTCCTACGAGCAGTACTTC.

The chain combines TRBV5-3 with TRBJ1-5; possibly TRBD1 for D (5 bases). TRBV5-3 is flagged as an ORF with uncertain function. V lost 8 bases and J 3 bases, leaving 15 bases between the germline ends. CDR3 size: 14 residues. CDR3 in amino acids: CASSRDRHNQPQHF. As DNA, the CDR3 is TGTGCCAGCAGCCGAGACAGACACAATCAGCCCCAGCATTTT.

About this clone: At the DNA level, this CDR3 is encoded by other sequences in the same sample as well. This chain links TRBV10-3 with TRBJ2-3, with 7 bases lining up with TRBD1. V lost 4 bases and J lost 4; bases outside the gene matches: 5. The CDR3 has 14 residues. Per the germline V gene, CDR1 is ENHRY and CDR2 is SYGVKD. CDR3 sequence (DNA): TGTGCCATCAGTGGGGGTCAGGGGGCAGATACGCAGTATTTT. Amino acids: CAISGGQGADTQYF.

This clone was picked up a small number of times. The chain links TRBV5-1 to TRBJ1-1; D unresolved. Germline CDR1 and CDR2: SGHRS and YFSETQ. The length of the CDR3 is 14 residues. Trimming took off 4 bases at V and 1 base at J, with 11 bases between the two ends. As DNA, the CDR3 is TGCGCCAGCAGCCCAGGCGACGCGAACACTGAAGCTTTCTTT. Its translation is CASSPGDANTEAFF.

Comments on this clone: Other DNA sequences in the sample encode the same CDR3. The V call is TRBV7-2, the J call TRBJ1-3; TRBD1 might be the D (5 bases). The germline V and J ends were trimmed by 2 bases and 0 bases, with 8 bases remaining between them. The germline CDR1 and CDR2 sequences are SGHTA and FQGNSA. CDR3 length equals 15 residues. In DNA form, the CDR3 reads TGTGCCAGCAGCTTAAGGCAGGGCTCTGGAAACACCATATATTTT. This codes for CASSLRQGSGNTIYF.

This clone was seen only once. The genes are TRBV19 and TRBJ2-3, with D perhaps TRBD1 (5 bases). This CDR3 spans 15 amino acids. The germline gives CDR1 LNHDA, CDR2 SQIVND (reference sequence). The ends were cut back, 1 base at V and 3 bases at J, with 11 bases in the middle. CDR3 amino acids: CASSIVGQGTDTQYF. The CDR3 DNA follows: TGTGCCAGTAGTATAGTCGGGCAGGGAACAGATACGCAGTATTTT.

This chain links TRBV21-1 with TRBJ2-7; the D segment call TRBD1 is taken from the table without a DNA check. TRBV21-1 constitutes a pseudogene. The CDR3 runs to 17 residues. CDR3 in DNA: TGTGCCAGCAGCAGACCGGGACAGGGAAGGAGTTCCTACGAGCAGTACTTC. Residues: CASSRPGQGRSSYEQYF.

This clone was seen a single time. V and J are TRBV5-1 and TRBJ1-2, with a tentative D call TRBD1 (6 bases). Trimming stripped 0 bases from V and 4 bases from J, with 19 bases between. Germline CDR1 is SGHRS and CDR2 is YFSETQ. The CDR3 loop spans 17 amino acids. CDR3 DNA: TGCGCCAGCAGCTTGGGGACAGCGAGCCCTCTTCCCTATGGCTACACCTTC. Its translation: CASSLGTASPLPYGYTF.

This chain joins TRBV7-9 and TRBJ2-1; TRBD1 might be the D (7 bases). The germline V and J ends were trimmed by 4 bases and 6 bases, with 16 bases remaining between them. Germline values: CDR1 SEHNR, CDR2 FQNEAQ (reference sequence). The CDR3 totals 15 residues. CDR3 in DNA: TGTGCCAGCAGCTCAGCGGCAGGGGGGACCAATGAGCAGTTCTTC. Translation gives CASSSAAGGTNEQFF.

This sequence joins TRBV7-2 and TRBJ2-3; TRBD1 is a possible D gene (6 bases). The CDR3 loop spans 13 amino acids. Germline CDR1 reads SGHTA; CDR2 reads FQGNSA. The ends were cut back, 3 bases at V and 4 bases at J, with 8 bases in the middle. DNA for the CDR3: TGTGCCAGCAGCTTCAACAGGGCAGATACGCAGTATTTT. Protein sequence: CASSFNRADTQYF.

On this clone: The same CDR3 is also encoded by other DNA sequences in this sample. The CDR3 sequence: CSARVRETQYF. Here the CDR3 DNA reads TGCAGTGCTAGAGTTCGGGAGACCCAGTACTTC. V and J are TRBV20-1 and TRBJ2-5; no firm D call. This CDR3 region has 11 residues. Germline assignment: CDR1 DFQATT and CDR2 SNEGSKA (reference sequence). The germline V and J ends were trimmed by 1 base and 5 bases, with 5 bases remaining between them.

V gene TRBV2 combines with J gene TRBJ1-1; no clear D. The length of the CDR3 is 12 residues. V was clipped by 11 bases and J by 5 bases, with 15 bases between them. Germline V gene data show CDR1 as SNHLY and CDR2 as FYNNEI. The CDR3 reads CAGSLEGTEAFF. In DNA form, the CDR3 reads TGTGCCGGGTCCCTCGAAGGGACTGAAGCTTTCTTT.

CDR3 region: CASSHRVAGPPLETQYF. The CDR3 nucleotides are TGTGCCAGCAGCCACAGAGTGGCGGGACCACCTCTCGAGACCCAGTACTTC. The chain recombines TRBV14 with TRBJ2-5; D is perhaps TRBD2 (6 bases). V shed 3 bases and J shed 5 bases, with 22 bases lying between them. Germline V gene sequence: CDR1 SGHDN, CDR2 FVKESK. The CDR3 spans 17 residues. The whole variable domain, filled in from reference TRBV14 and TRBJ2-5, reads EAGVTQFPSHSVIEKGQTVTLRCDPISGHDNLYWYRRVMGKEIKFLLHFVKESKQDESGMPNNRFLAERTGGTYSTLKVQPAELEDSGVYFCASSHRVAGPPLETQYFGPGTRLLVL.

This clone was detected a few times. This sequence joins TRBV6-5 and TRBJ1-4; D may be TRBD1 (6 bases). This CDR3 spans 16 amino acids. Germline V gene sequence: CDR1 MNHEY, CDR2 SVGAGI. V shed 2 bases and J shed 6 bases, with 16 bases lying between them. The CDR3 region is CASSYLRWGADEKLFF. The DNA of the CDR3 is TGTGCCAGCAGTTACCTGCGGTGGGGGGCCGATGAAAAACTGTTTTTT.

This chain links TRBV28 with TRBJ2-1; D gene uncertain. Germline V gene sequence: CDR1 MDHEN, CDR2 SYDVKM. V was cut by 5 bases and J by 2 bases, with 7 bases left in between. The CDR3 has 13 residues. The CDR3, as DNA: TGTGCCAGCAGTCCCCCCCCCTACAATGAGCAGTTCTTC. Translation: CASSPPPYNEQFF. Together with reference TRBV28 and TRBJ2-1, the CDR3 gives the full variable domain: DVKVTQSSRYLVKRTGEKVFLECVQDMDHENMFWYRQDPGLGLRLIYFSYDVKMKEKGDIPEGYSVSREKKERFSLILESASTNQTSMYLCASSPPPYNEQFFGPGTRLTVL.

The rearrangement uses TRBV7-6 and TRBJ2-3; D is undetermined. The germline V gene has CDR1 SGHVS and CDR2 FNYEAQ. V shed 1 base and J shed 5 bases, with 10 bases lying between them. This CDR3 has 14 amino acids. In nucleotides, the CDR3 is TGTGCCAGCAGCTTAGAGGTCTGGGGAGATACGCAGTATTTT. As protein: CASSLEVWGDTQYF. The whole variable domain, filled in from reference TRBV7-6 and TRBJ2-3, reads GAGVSQSPRYKVTKRGQDVALRCDPISGHVSLYWYRQALGQGPEFLTYFNYEAQQDKSGLPNDRFSAERPEGSISTLTIQRTEQRDSAMYRCASSLEVWGDTQYFGPGTRLTVL.

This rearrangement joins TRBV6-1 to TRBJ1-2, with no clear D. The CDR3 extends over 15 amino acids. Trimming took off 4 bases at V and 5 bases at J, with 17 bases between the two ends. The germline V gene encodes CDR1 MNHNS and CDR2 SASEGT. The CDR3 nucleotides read TGTGCCAGCAGTGTAGAAACTTGGGTGGAGTATGGCTACACCTTC. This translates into CASSVETWVEYGYTF.

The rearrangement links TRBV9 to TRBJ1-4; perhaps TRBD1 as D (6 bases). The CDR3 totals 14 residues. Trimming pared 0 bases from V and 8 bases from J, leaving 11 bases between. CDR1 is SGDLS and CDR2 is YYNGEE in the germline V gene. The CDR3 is CASSVEEGEEKLFF. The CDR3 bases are TGTGCCAGCAGCGTAGAAGAGGGGGAGGAAAAACTGTTTTTT.

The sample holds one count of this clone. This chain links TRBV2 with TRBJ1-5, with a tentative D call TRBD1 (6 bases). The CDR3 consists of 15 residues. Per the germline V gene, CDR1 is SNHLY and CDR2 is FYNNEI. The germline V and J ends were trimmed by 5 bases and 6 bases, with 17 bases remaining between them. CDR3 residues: CASSLGHADPQPQHF. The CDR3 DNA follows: TGTGCCAGCAGTCTGGGACACGCAGACCCTCAGCCCCAGCATTTT. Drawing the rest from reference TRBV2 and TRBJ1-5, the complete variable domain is EPEVTQTPSHQVTQMGQEVILRCVPISNHLYFYWYRQILGQKVEFLVSFYNNEISEKSEIFDDQFSVERPDGSNFTLKIRSTKLEDSAMYFCASSLGHADPQPQHFGDGTRLSIL.

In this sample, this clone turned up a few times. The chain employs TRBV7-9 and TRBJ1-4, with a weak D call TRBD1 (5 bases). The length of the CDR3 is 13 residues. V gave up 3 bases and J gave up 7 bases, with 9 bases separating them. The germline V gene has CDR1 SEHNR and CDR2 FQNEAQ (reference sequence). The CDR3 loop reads CASSLGGVEKLFF. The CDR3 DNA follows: TGTGCCAGCAGCTTGGGGGGAGTTGAAAAACTGTTTTTT.

Here the CDR3 reads CASSLGGQGPDELFF. The CDR3 DNA is TGCGCCAGCAGCTTGGGGGGACAGGGACCCGATGAACTGTTTTTT. The chain carries TRBV5-1 and TRBJ1-4, with 9 bases that match TRBD1. Germline loops: CDR1 SGHRS, CDR2 YFSETQ. With V trimmed by 0 bases and J by 12 bases, 9 bases remained unmatched. The CDR3 totals 15 residues.

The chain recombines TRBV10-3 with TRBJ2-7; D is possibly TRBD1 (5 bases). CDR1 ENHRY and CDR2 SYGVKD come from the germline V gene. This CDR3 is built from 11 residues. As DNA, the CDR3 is TGTGCGGCAGGGCGATCTCTCGAGCAGTACTTC. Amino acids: CAAGRSLEQYF.

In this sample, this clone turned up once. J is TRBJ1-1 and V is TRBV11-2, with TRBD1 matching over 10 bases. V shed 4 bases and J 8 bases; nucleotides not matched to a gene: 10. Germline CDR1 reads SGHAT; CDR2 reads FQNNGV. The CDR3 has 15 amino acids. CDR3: CASSSPQTGGLEAFF. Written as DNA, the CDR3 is TGTGCCAGCAGCTCCCCGCAGACAGGGGGCCTAGAAGCTTTCTTT.

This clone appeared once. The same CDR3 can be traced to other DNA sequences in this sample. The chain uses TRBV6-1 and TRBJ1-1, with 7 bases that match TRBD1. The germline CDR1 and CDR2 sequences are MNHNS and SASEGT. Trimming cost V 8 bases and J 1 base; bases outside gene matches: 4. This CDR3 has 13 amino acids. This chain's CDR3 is CASRGQPNTEAFF. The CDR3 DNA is TGTGCCAGCCGGGGACAGCCGAACACTGAAGCTTTCTTT.

The CDR3 DNA reads TGTGCCAGCAGCCGGGACGGAAAACTGTTTTTT. Translating gives CASSRDGKLFF. The chain couples TRBV2 to TRBJ1-4; TRBD1 might be the D (5 bases). V was pared by 6 bases and J by 10 bases, with 9 bases between. The CDR3 spans 11 residues. Germline values: CDR1 SNHLY, CDR2 FYNNEI.

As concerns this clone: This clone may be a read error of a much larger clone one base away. CDR3: CASSGQSSGNTIYF. CDR3 nucleotide sequence: TGTGCCAGCAGCGGACAGAGCTCTGGAAACACCATATATTTT. The chain couples TRBV5-4 to TRBJ1-3, with D perhaps matching TRBD1 (6 bases). Germline-derived CDR1 and CDR2 are SGHNT and YYREEE (reference sequence). The CDR3 length is 14 residues. V gave up 4 bases and J gave up 0 bases, with 8 bases separating them.

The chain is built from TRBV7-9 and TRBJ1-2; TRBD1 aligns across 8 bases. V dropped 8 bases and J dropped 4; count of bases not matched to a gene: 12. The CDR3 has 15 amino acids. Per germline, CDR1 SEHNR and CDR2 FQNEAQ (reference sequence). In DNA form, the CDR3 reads TGTGCCAGCCGCCCAGCTGACAGGGGCTCCTATGGCTACACCTTC. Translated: CASRPADRGSYGYTF.

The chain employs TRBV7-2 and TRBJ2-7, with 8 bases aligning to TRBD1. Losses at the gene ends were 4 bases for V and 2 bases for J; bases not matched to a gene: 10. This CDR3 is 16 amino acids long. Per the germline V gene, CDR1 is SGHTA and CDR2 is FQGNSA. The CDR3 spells CASSSGQGRFPYEQYF. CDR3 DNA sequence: TGTGCCAGCAGCTCCGGACAGGGCCGGTTTCCCTACGAGCAGTACTTC.

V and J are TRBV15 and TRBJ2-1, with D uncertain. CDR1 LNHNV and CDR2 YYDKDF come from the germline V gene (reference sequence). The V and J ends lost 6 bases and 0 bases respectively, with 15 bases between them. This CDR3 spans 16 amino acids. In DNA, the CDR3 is TGTGCCACCAGTCGCCCGACACCCTCCTCCTACAATGAGCAGTTCTTC. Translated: CATSRPTPSSYNEQFF. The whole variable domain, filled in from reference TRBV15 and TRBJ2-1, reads DAMVIQNPRYQVTQFGKPVTLSCSQTLNHNVMYWYQQKSSQAPKLLFHYYDKDFNNEADTPDNFQSRRPNTSFCFLDIRSPGLGDTAMYLCATSRPTPSSYNEQFFGPGTRLTVL.

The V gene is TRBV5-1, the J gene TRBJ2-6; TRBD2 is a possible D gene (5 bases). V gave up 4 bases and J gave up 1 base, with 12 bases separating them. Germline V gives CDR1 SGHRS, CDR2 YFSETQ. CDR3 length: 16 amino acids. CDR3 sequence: CASSIKRESGANVLTF. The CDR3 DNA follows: TGCGCCAGCAGCATAAAAAGGGAGTCTGGGGCCAACGTCCTGACTTTC.

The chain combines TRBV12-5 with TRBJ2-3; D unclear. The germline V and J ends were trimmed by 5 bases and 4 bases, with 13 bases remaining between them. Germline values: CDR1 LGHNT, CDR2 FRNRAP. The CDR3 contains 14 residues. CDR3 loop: CASGHSDVPDTQYF. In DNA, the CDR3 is TGTGCTAGTGGTCACTCGGACGTCCCAGATACGCAGTATTTT.